These 28 T cell receptor beta chains share one sample of origin, sequenced in a study of CD8+ T cells in alopecia areata. RNA was isolated and reverse transcribed to cDNA, the sequencing template. Only in-frame clones appear in the TCRdb table, and some are missing; sequencing was by immunoSEQ multiplex PCR. Altogether 40,000 to 45,000 clones are present, roughly 92% being singletons, with the ten largest covering 18%. Treatment meaning: oral pan-JAK inhibitor, 5-10 mg twice daily. The input for sequencing was CD8+ T cells sorted from blood, taken at week 24, from a patient treated with tofacitinib. Every receptor here comes from a human donor with alopecia areata.

The chain links TRBV7-3 to TRBJ2-1; no firm D call. This CDR3 comprises 15 residues. V lost 2 bases to trimming and J lost 4 bases, with 12 bases between them. Germline V lookup: CDR1 SGHTA, CDR2 FQGTGA. Written as DNA, the CDR3 is TGTGCCAGCAGCTTATGGGCCGGAACATACAATGAGCAGTTCTTC. This encodes CASSLWAGTYNEQFF. The whole variable domain, filled in from reference TRBV7-3 and TRBJ2-1, reads GAGVSQTPSNKVTEKGKYVELRCDPISGHTALYWYRQSLGQGPEFLIYFQGTGAADDSGLPNDRFFAVRPEGSVSTLKIQRTERGDSAVYLCASSLWAGTYNEQFFGPGTRLTVL.

The V gene is TRBV30, the J gene TRBJ2-5; D may be TRBD1 or TRBD2 (5 bases each). V dropped 0 bases and J dropped 5 bases, with 16 bases sitting between them. The CDR3 is 15 residues long. Germline lookup yields CDR1 GTSNPN and CDR2 SVGIG (reference sequence). CDR3: CAWSVGTGRRETQYF. CDR3 in DNA: TGTGCCTGGAGTGTGGGGACCGGACGACGGGAGACCCAGTACTTC.

This chain uses TRBV6-5 with TRBJ1-1, with D perhaps TRBD1 (5 bases). The V end lost 4 bases, the J end lost 6 bases, and 12 bases lay between the germline ends. This CDR3 is built from 13 residues. Looked up from germline, CDR1 is MNHEY and CDR2 is SVGAGI. The CDR3 loop is CASSSSWGSEAFF. The CDR3, as DNA: TGTGCCAGCAGTTCATCATGGGGCTCTGAAGCTTTCTTT.

This clone was observed once. Other DNA sequences within the sample encode an identical CDR3. This chain joins TRBV6-5 and TRBJ2-3; D ambiguous. Germline CDR1 and CDR2: MNHEY and SVGAGI. This CDR3 is built from 12 residues. V was cut by 0 bases and J by 5 bases, with 3 bases left in between. The chain's CDR3 is CASSYSGDTQYF. The CDR3 nucleotides are TGTGCCAGCAGTTACTCTGGAGATACGCAGTATTTT.

Comments on this clone: This sample also contains other DNA sequences that code for the same CDR3. The genes are TRBV9 and TRBJ2-1, with 10 bases fitting TRBD2. Germline V gene sequence: CDR1 SGDLS, CDR2 YYNGEE. With V trimmed by 0 bases and J by 2 bases, 2 bases remained unmatched. CDR3 length: 16 residues. The CDR3 DNA reads TGTGCCAGCAGCGTAGCAGCGGGGGGGACCTACAATGAGCAGTTCTTC. This translates into CASSVAAGGTYNEQFF. The whole variable domain, filled in from reference TRBV9 and TRBJ2-1, reads DSGVTQTPKHLITATGQRVTLRCSPRSGDLSVYWYQQSLDQGLQFLIQYYNGEERAKGNILERFSAQQFPDLHSELNLSSLELGDSALYFCASSVAAGGTYNEQFFGPGTRLTVL.

The chain recombines TRBV28 with TRBJ2-7, with D possibly matching TRBD1 (6 bases). Between the trimmed V and J ends, which lost 1 base and 5 bases, there was a span of 9 bases. The CDR3 is 13 amino acids. The germline gives CDR1 MDHEN, CDR2 SYDVKM. This CDR3 is CASSLLGDNEQYF. DNA of the CDR3: TGTGCCAGCAGTTTATTGGGGGACAACGAGCAGTACTTC.

The table lists this clone with a count of one. CDR3 sequence: CASSLGRVVLYEQYF. CDR3 bases: TGTGCCAGCAGCTTGGGGCGGGTTGTCCTCTACGAGCAGTACTTC. The J gene is TRBJ2-7, the V gene TRBV5-6, with D perhaps matching TRBD2 (5 bases). The length of the CDR3 is 15 residues. Per the germline V gene, CDR1 is SGHDT and CDR2 is YYEEEE. Trimming stripped 0 bases from V and 3 bases from J, with 13 bases between.

V and J are TRBV7-9 and TRBJ2-1; D is tentatively TRBD1 or TRBD2 (6 bases each). Per the germline V gene, CDR1 is SEHNR and CDR2 is FQNEAQ (reference sequence). The CDR3 totals 13 residues. The germline V and J ends were trimmed by 5 bases and 10 bases, with 15 bases remaining between them. For the CDR3, the DNA is TGTGCCAGCAGCCATGTAGAGGGGGGCGAGCAGTTCTTC. This encodes CASSHVEGGEQFF.

This rearrangement joins TRBV10-3 to TRBJ2-2; no definite D call. The CDR3 covers 13 residues. CDR1 is ENHRY and CDR2 is SYGVKD in the germline V gene. V was cut by 10 bases and J by 2 bases, with 11 bases left in between. This chain's CDR3 is CATHGPNTGELFF. The DNA of the CDR3 is TGTGCCACTCACGGCCCCAACACCGGGGAGCTGTTTTTT.

The sample holds one count of this clone. V gene TRBV28 combines with J gene TRBJ2-5; TRBD2 matches 10 bases. This CDR3 comprises 15 residues. V trimming: 4 bases; J trimming: 5 bases; junction bases outside the gene matches: 7. Germline CDR1 reads MDHEN; CDR2 reads SYDVKM. The CDR3 coding sequence is TGTGCCAGCAGTTCCCGACTAGCGGGCTATGAGACCCAGTACTTC. As protein: CASSSRLAGYETQYF.

The chain employs TRBV15 and TRBJ2-1; D might be TRBD1 (5 bases). The CDR3 length is 17 residues. Germline assignment: CDR1 LNHNV and CDR2 YYDKDF (reference sequence). V shed 0 bases and J shed 6 bases, with 18 bases lying between them. CDR3 DNA sequence: TGTGCCACCAGCAGAGATCCCTCACTGTCGGACATCAATGAGCAGTTCTTC. Translated: CATSRDPSLSDINEQFF.

The rearrangement links TRBV30 to TRBJ2-2, with D maybe TRBD1 (5 bases). With 1 base removed from V and 4 bases from J, the gap between germline ends came to 7 bases. The CDR3 is 13 amino acids. CDR1 and CDR2 from the germline V gene are GTSNPN and SVGIG (reference sequence). The CDR3: CAWSEGVTGELFF. Written as DNA, the CDR3 is TGTGCCTGGAGTGAAGGGGTCACCGGGGAGCTGTTTTTT.

This chain connects TRBV4-2 to TRBJ2-5, with no clear D. The closer fit of TRBJ2-7 to the DNA end suggests the J call may be wrong. This CDR3 is 15 amino acids long. The V gene's germline CDR1 is LGHNA and CDR2 YNFKEQ. The DNA for the CDR3 is TGTGCCAGCAGCCCTGGGGTTGGCGGAACCTACGAGCAGTACTTC. Protein sequence: CASSPGVGGTYEQYF.

This clone has a single count. The chain employs TRBV29-1 and TRBJ2-5, with D perhaps matching TRBD1 (5 bases). Trimming took 2 bases from V and 0 from J, leaving 10 bases between them. Germline-derived CDR1 and CDR2 are SQVTM and ANQGSEA. The length of the CDR3 is 14 residues. CDR3 protein: CSVETGHNQETQYF. Written as DNA, the CDR3 is TGCAGCGTTGAAACAGGCCATAACCAAGAGACCCAGTACTTC.

This rearrangement joins TRBV4-1 to TRBJ2-7, with D possibly matching TRBD2 (7 bases). Per the germline V gene, CDR1 is MGHRA and CDR2 is YSYEKL. V lost 4 bases, J lost 0 bases, and 22 bases lay in between. The CDR3 has 18 amino acids. CDR3 in DNA: TGCGCCAGCAGCCTAAAAGATGATCTGCGGGGGCCCTCCTACGAGCAGTACTTC. It yields the protein CASSLKDDLRGPSYEQYF.

CDR3 bases: TGTGCCAGCAGCTCCAATTCCCGGGACTCGAACACTGAAGCTTTCTTT. The encoded protein is CASSSNSRDSNTEAFF. The chain joins TRBV13 to TRBJ1-1; possibly TRBD1 for D (5 bases). V lost 4 bases and J 1 base, leaving 16 bases between the germline ends. The CDR3 runs to 16 residues. Germline V gene data show CDR1 as PRHDT and CDR2 as FYEKMQ (reference sequence).

V and J are TRBV10-3 and TRBJ1-5, with TRBD1 matching 10 bases. The germline V gene encodes CDR1 ENHRY and CDR2 SYGVKD. CDR3 length: 18 amino acids. The V and J ends lost 2 bases and 4 bases, in that order; junction bases with no gene match: 11. CDR3 sequence: CAISEPASPGQGNQPQHF. CDR3 bases: TGTGCCATCAGTGAGCCAGCCAGTCCGGGACAGGGGAATCAGCCCCAGCATTTT.

This rearrangement joins TRBV4-1 to TRBJ2-3; tentatively, D is TRBD2 (6 bases). CDR1 and CDR2 (germline): MGHRA, YSYEKL. CDR3 length equals 16 residues. Trimming took off 0 bases at V and 4 bases at J, with 14 bases between the two ends. The CDR3 reads CASSQEATRGADTQYF. CDR3 coding DNA: TGCGCCAGCAGCCAAGAGGCGACTAGGGGCGCAGATACGCAGTATTTT.

V usage is TRBV19 and J usage is TRBJ2-1; D is uncertain. Trimming stripped 10 bases from V and 8 bases from J, with 18 bases between. CDR3 length: 13 amino acids. CDR1 LNHDA and CDR2 SQIVND come from the germline V gene (reference sequence). The CDR3 DNA reads as TGTGCCACGTCCTTTGGCGGCCTCGATGAGCAGTTCTTC. Its protein product is CATSFGGLDEQFF.

The chain uses TRBV7-6 and TRBJ2-7; D uncertain. This CDR3 is 13 amino acids long. The germline V and J ends were trimmed by 0 bases and 4 bases, with 7 bases remaining between them. From germline, CDR1 is SGHVS and CDR2 FNYEAQ. The CDR3 spells CASSLAERYEQYF. In nucleotides, the CDR3 is TGTGCCAGCAGCTTAGCGGAAAGATACGAGCAGTACTTC.

The chain employs TRBV7-9 and TRBJ2-3, with 9 bases aligning to TRBD2. The CDR3 is 19 amino acids. V shed 5 bases, J shed 3 bases, and the junction held 18 bases outside the gene matches. The germline V gene encodes CDR1 SEHNR and CDR2 FQNEAQ (reference sequence). CDR3 residues: CASSKTPLRLAEGTDTQYF. The CDR3 DNA reads as TGTGCCAGCAGCAAAACCCCACTCAGACTAGCGGAGGGGACAGATACGCAGTATTTT.

The rearrangement links TRBV19 to TRBJ2-7, with 13 bases that match TRBD2. The CDR3 contains 15 residues. The germline V gene encodes CDR1 LNHDA and CDR2 SQIVND (reference sequence). J gave up 4 bases and V 5 bases, and 5 bases lay outside the gene matches. The CDR3 DNA is TGTGCCAGTAGTCCGACTAGCGGGGGGACTTACGAGCAGTACTTC. Protein: CASSPTSGGTYEQYF.

This clone was detected only once. The rearrangement links TRBV7-9 to TRBJ2-5; 7 bases are shared with TRBD1. Germline CDR1 reads SEHNR; CDR2 reads FQNEAQ (reference sequence). This CDR3 is built from 13 residues. V shed 8 bases and J 1 base; nucleotides not matched to a gene: 4. As DNA, the CDR3 is TGTGCCAGCCGACAGGGTTTCCAAGAGACCCAGTACTTC. It translates to CASRQGFQETQYF. Using reference TRBV7-9 and TRBJ2-5 for the parts outside the CDR3, the full variable domain is DTGVSQNPRHKITKRGQNVTFRCDPISEHNRLYWYRQTLGQGPEFLTYFQNEAQLEKSRLLSDRFSAERPKGSFSTLEIQRTEQGDSAMYLCASRQGFQETQYFGPGTRLLVL.

The genes are TRBV29-1 and TRBJ2-2, with no clear D. V was pared by 3 bases and J by 3 bases, with 8 bases between. Germline V gene sequence: CDR1 SQVTM, CDR2 ANQGSEA. This CDR3 region has 13 residues. The CDR3 protein is CSVEKGDTGELFF. The CDR3 nucleotides read TGCAGCGTTGAGAAGGGTGACACCGGGGAGCTGTTTTTT.

The gene calls are TRBV29-1 and TRBJ2-3; TRBD1 might be the D (6 bases). Germline values: CDR1 SQVTM, CDR2 ANQGSEA. The germline V and J ends were trimmed by 3 bases and 0 bases, with 16 bases remaining between them. The CDR3 covers 16 residues. The CDR3 here is CSVEAQGAWSTDTQYF. CDR3 DNA sequence: TGCAGCGTTGAGGCACAGGGTGCATGGAGCACAGATACGCAGTATTTT.

The count of this clone is one. J is TRBJ2-2 and V is TRBV2; the D call may be TRBD1 or TRBD2 (5 bases each). CDR3 size: 17 residues. With 6 bases removed from V and 5 bases from J, the gap between germline ends came to 22 bases. The V gene's germline CDR1 is SNHLY and CDR2 FYNNEI. The CDR3 region is CASSPSPGTVRTGELFF. The CDR3 DNA reads TGTGCCAGCAGCCCGAGCCCCGGGACCGTGCGGACCGGGGAGCTGTTTTTT. Complete variable domain (other parts from reference TRBV2 and TRBJ2-2): EPEVTQTPSHQVTQMGQEVILRCVPISNHLYFYWYRQILGQKVEFLVSFYNNEISEKSEIFDDQFSVERPDGSNFTLKIRSTKLEDSAMYFCASSPSPGTVRTGELFFGEGSRLTVL.

This clone has just one count. J is TRBJ2-1 and V is TRBV6-1; a possible D gene is TRBD1 (6 bases). The ends were cut back, 8 bases at V and 5 bases at J, with 7 bases in the middle. Germline V gene lookup returns CDR1 MNHNS and CDR2 SASEGT. This CDR3 has 11 amino acids. The chain's CDR3 is CASHRDNEQFF. The CDR3 DNA reads TGTGCCAGCCACAGGGACAATGAGCAGTTCTTC.

This chain links TRBV25-1 with TRBJ2-2; D may be TRBD1 (5 bases). The CDR3 covers 13 residues. From germline, CDR1 is MGHDK and CDR2 SYGVNS. V lost 10 bases to trimming and J lost 6 bases, with 15 bases between them. This CDR3 reads CAISPQGSGELFF. The CDR3 nucleotides read TGTGCCATCTCCCCCCAGGGTTCCGGGGAGCTGTTTTTT.